These 12 T cell receptor beta chains came from one sample sequenced in a study of molecular identifiers for immune sequencing clone quantification. One entry per CDR3 protein, called by TCRdb with MiXCR from the PCR reads. The data contain nearly 650,000 distinct CDR3 sequences, about 25% of them singletons. The source material was naive CD8+ T cells from blood, with Jurkat cell RNA spiked in. Subset reported: FACS-sorted CD8+CD4-CCR7+CD45RA+ naive T cells. These receptors came from a human donor in good health. Some libraries in this study had Jurkat cell RNA spiked in.

This clonotype was counted only a few times. This sequence joins TRBV19 and TRBJ2-1; D is uncertain. There are 14 residues in the CDR3. Germline-derived CDR1 and CDR2 are LNHDA and SQIVND (reference sequence). V lost 5 bases and J lost 0, with 8 bases in between. CDR3 sequence reads: CASSYQASYNEQFF. The CDR3 bases are TGTGCCAGTAGTTATCAGGCCTCCTACAATGAGCAGTTCTTC.

V and J are TRBV5-1 and TRBJ1-1, with 8 bases fitting TRBD1. V dropped 4 bases and J dropped 5; count of bases not matched to a gene: 7. Looked up from germline, CDR1 is SGHRS and CDR2 is YFSETQ. The CDR3 is made up of 14 amino acids. The CDR3 sequence is CASSHRTGLTEAFF. The CDR3 DNA is TGCGCCAGCAGCCACAGGACAGGGCTAACTGAAGCTTTCTTT.

Only a few counts were recorded for this clonotype. The V gene is TRBV5-8, the J gene TRBJ2-7; TRBD2 matches 9 bases. This CDR3 comprises 15 residues. The germline CDR1 and CDR2 sequences are SGHTS and YDEGEE. V trimming: 0 bases; J trimming: 5 bases; junction bases outside the gene matches: 6. In nucleotides, the CDR3 is TGTGCCAGCAGCTTGGTGCTAGCGGGAATCGACGAGCAGTACTTC. It translates to CASSLVLAGIDEQYF. Full variable domain (outside the CDR3, taken from reference TRBV5-8 and TRBJ2-7): EAGVTQSPTHLIKTRGQQATLRCSPISGHTSVYWYQQALGLGLQFLLWYDEGEERNRGNFPPRFSGRQFPNYSSELNVNALELEDSALYLCASSLVLAGIDEQYFGPGTRLTVT.

Notes on this clonotype: Since a much larger clone is just one base distant, this may be a read error. It is unclear where the CDR3 begins or ends on the DNA, so no DNA is shown, and the CDR3 is as TCRdb lists it. This chain uses TRBV6-6 with TRBJ2-7; TRBD1 is the table's D call and was not checked against the DNA. Counting both end residues, the CDR3 totals 14 amino acids. Looked up from germline, CDR1 is MNHNY and CDR2 is SVGAGI (reference sequence). This CDR3 is CASSSSTGSYEKYF.

The V call is TRBV20-1, the J call TRBJ1-2, with 8 bases identical to TRBD1. J was trimmed by 2 bases and V by 6 bases; bases with no gene match: 11. The CDR3 totals 15 residues. CDR1 is DFQATT and CDR2 is SNEGSKA in the germline V gene (reference sequence). CDR3 DNA sequence: TGCAGTGCACCAACCCCGGACAGGGCGAACTATGGCTACACCTTC. The encoded protein is CSAPTPDRANYGYTF.

A remark on this clonotype: A much larger clone sits a single nucleotide away, making a read error possible. Without the conserved terminal phenylalanine or tryptophan, this CDR3 likely stems from a read error. The CDR3 loop is CAWSVTNTEAFS. The CDR3 DNA is TGTGCCTGGAGTGTAACGAACACTGAAGCTTTCTCT. The chain employs TRBV30 and TRBJ1-1; D gene ambiguous. The CDR3 is made up of 12 amino acids. V lost 0 bases and J 1 base, leaving 3 bases between the germline ends. Germline loops: CDR1 GTSNPN, CDR2 SVGIG (reference sequence).

Ten or more counts support this clonotype. V is TRBV7-8 and J is TRBJ2-5, with D perhaps given as TRBD1 or TRBD2 (5 bases each). The germline gives CDR1 SGHVS, CDR2 FQNEAQ. Trimming pared 3 bases from V and 4 bases from J, leaving 12 bases between. CDR3 size: 14 residues. The CDR3 reads CASSLTGAPETQYF. CDR3 DNA sequence: TGTGCCAGCAGCTTGACCGGGGCACCAGAGACCCAGTACTTC.

The chain employs TRBV6-5 and TRBJ2-1; D uncertain. The CDR3 spans 14 residues. The germline gives CDR1 MNHEY, CDR2 SVGAGI. The V end was cut by 4 bases, the J end by 6 bases, with 13 bases between. The CDR3 spells CASSSSWPLNEQFF. CDR3 DNA sequence: TGTGCCAGCAGTTCCTCATGGCCCCTCAATGAGCAGTTCTTC.

Only a few counts were recorded for this clonotype. The chain has TRBV6-2 or TRBV6-3 and TRBJ2-7; D is possibly TRBD1 (6 bases). The CDR3 is 13 residues long. Germline V gene sequence: CDR1 MNHEY, CDR2 SVGEGT. V dropped 10 bases and J dropped 5 bases, with 18 bases sitting between them. DNA for the CDR3: TGTGCCACCTCGCCGGACAGAGGTGACGAGCAGTACTTC. It translates to CATSPDRGDEQYF.

This clonotype appeared many times. V usage is TRBV20-1 and J usage is TRBJ2-3; 9 nucleotides line up with TRBD2. CDR1 is DFQATT and CDR2 is SNEGSKA in the germline V gene (reference sequence). This CDR3 is 16 amino acids long. Trimming cost V 3 bases and J 2 bases; bases outside gene matches: 9. CDR3: CSARYTLAGHTDTQYF. CDR3 in DNA: TGCAGTGCTAGGTATACGCTAGCGGGGCACACAGATACGCAGTATTTT.

The chain couples TRBV20-1 to TRBJ2-1; 11 nucleotides match TRBD2. The CDR3 sequence is 14 residues long. Germline CDR1 and CDR2: DFQATT and SNEGSKA (reference sequence). Losses at the gene ends were 1 base for V and 8 bases for J; bases not matched to a gene: 4. The CDR3 sequence: CSARARLAGHEQFF. The DNA for the CDR3 is TGCAGTGCTAGAGCAAGACTAGCGGGACATGAGCAGTTCTTC.

This clonotype was counted many times. This rearrangement joins TRBV4-2 to TRBJ2-7; either TRBD1 or TRBD2 may fit D (5 bases each). The ends were cut back, 5 bases at V and 7 bases at J, with 18 bases in the middle. The CDR3 spans 14 residues. Germline CDR1 LGHNA, CDR2 YNFKEQ. The CDR3 sequence is CASSSPGLRREQYF. The CDR3, as DNA: TGTGCCAGCAGCTCCCCGGGGCTAAGGAGGGAGCAGTACTTC.